These 22 T cell receptor beta chains came from one sample sequenced in a study of shared clonotypes between healthy human individuals. Some clones are missing from TCRdb's copy, which holds only in-frame ones; the method was immunoSEQ multiplex PCR. The table has about 2 million clones, 95% seen once. Material: naive CD4+ T cells sorted from blood. Stated subset: CD45RA+ positively selected. The receptors derive from a man aged 18 to 30 in good health.

V gene TRBV7-2 combines with J gene TRBJ2-5; no firm D call. The V and J ends lost 2 bases and 9 bases respectively, with 13 bases between them. The CDR3 consists of 13 residues. Germline V lookup: CDR1 SGHTA, CDR2 FQGNSA. CDR3 coding DNA: TGTGCCAGCAGCTTATCGCAGTTTTCGGCCCAGTACTTC. This translates into CASSLSQFSAQYF.

This clone was counted a single time. The CDR3 reads CAWEGLRVSSSYEQYF. In DNA form, the CDR3 reads TGTGCCTGGGAGGGGCTGCGGGTCAGCAGCTCCTACGAGCAGTACTTC. This rearrangement joins TRBV30 to TRBJ2-7, with D possibly being TRBD1 or TRBD2 (5 bases each). Trimming cost V 5 bases and J 0 bases, with 20 bases left between them. The CDR3 has 16 amino acids. Germline values: CDR1 GTSNPN, CDR2 SVGIG (reference sequence).

The chain combines TRBV5-4 with TRBJ1-1; TRBD1 is a possible D gene (6 bases). V gave up 3 bases and J gave up 3 bases, with 15 bases separating them. The germline V gene has CDR1 SGHNT and CDR2 YYREEE (reference sequence). The length of the CDR3 is 15 residues. CDR3 residues: CASSSEGTGYTEAFF. CDR3 DNA: TGTGCCAGCAGCTCGGAGGGTACAGGGTACACTGAAGCTTTCTTT.

The chain recombines TRBV7-9 with TRBJ1-2; D is uncertain. V lost 1 base to trimming and J lost 4 bases, with 16 bases between them. CDR3 length equals 16 residues. CDR1 is SEHNR and CDR2 is FQNEAQ in the germline V gene (reference sequence). The CDR3 region has the DNA TGTGCCAGCAGCTTAGTTAGTATTGGGAGACTCTATGGCTACACCTTC. The encoded protein is CASSLVSIGRLYGYTF.

This sequence joins TRBV9 and TRBJ1-1; 7 bases line up with TRBD1. The CDR3 contains 17 residues. Germline CDR1 reads SGDLS; CDR2 reads YYNGEE. The J segment lost 4 bases and the V segment lost 2 bases, leaving 14 bases of the junction unmatched. CDR3 in amino acids: CASSVADGPGGFTEAFF. The CDR3 DNA follows: TGTGCCAGCAGCGTGGCAGATGGCCCAGGGGGATTCACTGAAGCTTTCTTT.

With regard to this clone: This CDR3 is also generated by other DNA sequences in the sample. This chain connects TRBV10-3 to TRBJ1-2; D unclear. This CDR3 comprises 11 residues. The V gene's germline CDR1 is ENHRY and CDR2 SYGVKD. V gave up 2 bases and J gave up 2 bases, with 0 bases separating them. The CDR3 DNA follows: TGTGCCATCAGTGAGAACTATGGCTACACCTTC. Its translation: CAISENYGYTF.

The rearrangement joins TRBV6-5 to TRBJ2-5; D is unclear. Trimming pared 5 bases from V and 2 bases from J, leaving 12 bases between. Germline V gives CDR1 MNHEY, CDR2 SVGAGI. The CDR3 length is 14 residues. CDR3 nucleotides: TGTGCCAGCAGTCCCGGCAACATACAAGAGACCCAGTACTTC. As protein: CASSPGNIQETQYF.

V gene TRBV5-4 combines with J gene TRBJ1-3; the match to TRBD1 covers 9 bases. CDR3 length equals 17 residues. Trimming at V came to 3 bases and at J to 2 bases, leaving 9 bases not matched to a gene. The germline gives CDR1 SGHNT, CDR2 YYREEE (reference sequence). The CDR3 DNA sequence: TGTGCCAGCAGCTCCCGGGACAGGGACCTAGCTGGAAACACCATATATTTT. The encoded protein is CASSSRDRDLAGNTIYF.

The J gene is TRBJ2-6, the V gene TRBV27; D is undetermined. V lost 1 base, J lost 0 bases, and 10 bases lay in between. Germline assignment: CDR1 MNHEY and CDR2 SMNVEV (reference sequence). The CDR3 contains 17 residues. The CDR3 sequence is CASSLYSGTSGANVLTF. The CDR3 DNA reads as TGTGCCAGCAGTTTATACTCAGGAACCTCTGGGGCCAACGTCCTGACTTTC.

The chain carries TRBV27 and TRBJ1-6; D is uncertain. The germline V gene encodes CDR1 MNHEY and CDR2 SMNVEV (reference sequence). This CDR3 spans 16 amino acids. The ends were cut back, 3 bases at V and 11 bases at J, with 20 bases in the middle. The CDR3 sequence: CASSFNLGSSRPPLHF. CDR3 coding DNA: TGTGCCAGCAGTTTCAACCTGGGCAGCTCCAGACCACCCCTCCACTTT.

V gene TRBV10-1 combines with J gene TRBJ2-5; the D is unclear. Trimming removed 2 bases from V and 4 bases from J, with 8 bases in between. Germline CDR1 WNHNN, CDR2 SYGVQD (reference sequence). This CDR3 is 13 amino acids long. The CDR3 protein is CASSEKKGETQYF. The CDR3 DNA reads TGCGCCAGCAGTGAGAAGAAGGGAGAGACCCAGTACTTC.

V and J are TRBV28 and TRBJ2-5; D is possibly TRBD1 (6 bases). CDR3 length: 15 residues. V was cut by 5 bases and J by 4 bases, with 17 bases left in between. Germline CDR1 and CDR2: MDHEN and SYDVKM. This chain's CDR3 is CASSTRGGGVETQYF. The CDR3 DNA reads TGTGCCAGCAGTACAAGGGGTGGGGGCGTAGAGACCCAGTACTTC.

The chain employs TRBV5-1 and TRBJ2-1, with D possibly matching TRBD1 (6 bases). Per germline, CDR1 SGHRS and CDR2 YFSETQ. The length of the CDR3 is 16 residues. Deletions cut 3 bases from V and 4 bases from J, with 17 bases between. The CDR3 bases are TGCGCCAGCAGCTCCCCACCCGGACAGATATACAATGAGCAGTTCTTC. As protein: CASSSPPGQIYNEQFF.

This clone was detected only once. This chain uses TRBV5-6 with TRBJ2-1, with D perhaps matching TRBD1 or TRBD2 (5 bases each). V lost 3 bases to trimming and J lost 12 bases, with 16 bases between them. This CDR3 comprises 13 residues. Germline V lookup: CDR1 SGHDT, CDR2 YYEEEE. CDR3 nucleotide sequence: TGTGCCAGCAGCTCACAACCCGGGACCTGGCAGTTCTTC. Its protein is CASSSQPGTWQFF.

The rearrangement links TRBV5-3 to TRBJ2-7, with 7 bases that match TRBD1. TRBV5-3 is known as an ORF, though its function is uncertain. This CDR3 is built from 15 residues. With V trimmed by 4 bases and J by 0 bases, 7 bases remained unmatched. The CDR3 here is CARSTRTGTSYEQYF. In DNA, the CDR3 is TGTGCCAGAAGCACACGGACAGGTACCTCCTACGAGCAGTACTTC.

V is TRBV14 and J is TRBJ1-6, with TRBD1 identical over 7 bases. The J segment lost 13 bases and the V segment lost 1 base, leaving 7 bases of the junction unmatched. Germline-derived CDR1 and CDR2 are SGHDN and FVKESK. The CDR3 consists of 14 residues. The CDR3 DNA is TGTGCCAGCAGCCAAGTAAACAGGGGTGGGCCCCTCCACTTT. This sequence encodes CASSQVNRGGPLHF.

The J gene is TRBJ2-3, the V gene TRBV6-1, with D unclear. V gave up 4 bases and J gave up 0 bases, with 11 bases separating them. There are 15 residues in the CDR3. CDR1 is MNHNS, CDR2 SASEGT, per germline. The CDR3 coding sequence is TGTGCCAGCAGTGTGGCGGTAACGAGCACAGATACGCAGTATTTT. Residues: CASSVAVTSTDTQYF.

This sequence joins TRBV2 and TRBJ2-2, with 10 bases aligning to TRBD2. The CDR3 extends over 15 amino acids. CDR1 is SNHLY and CDR2 is FYNNEI in the germline V gene. V was pared by 2 bases and J by 3 bases, with 0 bases of the junction left unmatched. The CDR3, as DNA: TGTGCCAGCAGTGAACTAGCGGGAGACACCGGGGAGCTGTTTTTT. This codes for CASSELAGDTGELFF.

The V and J genes are TRBV6-6 and TRBJ1-5; D is unclear. Deletions cut 6 bases from V and 0 bases from J, with 12 bases between. The CDR3 spans 15 residues. Germline V CDR1 and CDR2: MNHNY, SVGAGI (reference sequence). CDR3: CASSPPTDSNQPQHF. The CDR3, as DNA: TGTGCCAGCAGCCCGCCGACGGATAGCAATCAGCCCCAGCATTTT.

The chain has TRBV30 and TRBJ1-6; D perhaps matches TRBD1 (5 bases). The CDR3 covers 16 residues. Germline V CDR1 and CDR2: GTSNPN, SVGIG (reference sequence). V was shortened by 2 bases and J by 4 bases, with 15 bases between the two germline ends. CDR3 protein: CAWSHRGAIYNSPLHF. The CDR3, as DNA: TGTGCCTGGAGTCATCGGGGCGCGATATATAATTCACCCCTCCACTTT. Using reference TRBV30 and TRBJ1-6 for the parts outside the CDR3, the full variable domain is SQTIHQWPATLVQPVGSPLSLECTVEGTSNPNLYWYRQAAGRGLQLLFYSVGIGQISSEVPQNLSASRPQDRQFILSSKKLLLSDSGFYLCAWSHRGAIYNSPLHFGNGTRLTVT.

The chain employs TRBV7-6 and TRBJ2-2, with D perhaps TRBD1 or TRBD2 (5 bases each). Trimming shortened V by 5 bases and J by 3 bases, and 13 bases separated the two germline ends. Germline values: CDR1 SGHVS, CDR2 FNYEAQ. The CDR3 has 15 residues. The CDR3 DNA is TGTGCCAGCAGCCCCCAGCAGGGACACACCGGGGAGCTGTTTTTT. It yields the protein CASSPQQGHTGELFF.

V is TRBV28 and J is TRBJ1-5; no reliable D call. The CDR3 is 16 amino acids. Germline V gene sequence: CDR1 MDHEN, CDR2 SYDVKM. V shed 6 bases and J shed 5 bases, with 20 bases lying between them. The CDR3 sequence is CASSISGIWSDQPQHF. In nucleotides, the CDR3 is TGTGCCAGCAGCATCTCCGGGATCTGGAGCGATCAGCCCCAGCATTTT.